One sample yielded the 14 T cell receptor beta chains listed below, sequenced in a study of T cells after yellow fever vaccination. TCRdb itself ran the 5' RACE reads through MiXCR, one entry per CDR3 protein. Of about 340,000 distinct CDR3 sequences in the sample, more than 8.5% were seen once. The sequencing used PBMCs, collected on the day of the first yellow fever vaccination. The receptors stem from a man younger than 35 who received the YFV17D yellow fever vaccine.

V and J are TRBV12-3 or TRBV12-4 and TRBJ2-3; 15 bases fit TRBD2. The CDR3 runs to 18 residues. This chain's CDR3 is CTLTEGTSGGRSTDTQYF. The CDR3 DNA is TGTACCCTCACCGAGGGGACTAGCGGGGGGCGAAGCACAGATACGCAGTATTTT.

The gene calls are TRBV28 and TRBJ1-1, with unresolved D. CDR3 length: 15 amino acids. The ends were cut back, 0 bases at V and 3 bases at J, with 11 bases in the middle. Germline-derived CDR1 and CDR2 are MDHEN and SYDVKM. The DNA of the CDR3 is TGTGCCAGCAGTTTATGGGTGGGCGGGGACACTGAAGCTTTCTTT. It codes for CASSLWVGGDTEAFF.

The V and J genes are TRBV28 and TRBJ1-4, with D uncertain. The CDR3 is made up of 12 amino acids. V shed 6 bases and J shed 10 bases, with 12 bases lying between them. Germline-derived CDR1 and CDR2 are MDHEN and SYDVKM. CDR3 loop: CASRGNGGKLFF. The CDR3, as DNA: TGTGCCAGCAGGGGCAATGGTGGAAAACTGTTTTTT.

This clonotype appeared many times. The chain couples TRBV18 to TRBJ2-7, with D perhaps matching TRBD1 (5 bases). The CDR3 covers 16 residues. Trimming took 6 bases from V and 3 from J, leaving 21 bases between them. CDR1 and CDR2 from the germline V gene are KGHSH and LQKENI. In nucleotides, the CDR3 is TGTGCCAGCTCCCTAATCTGGGGCAGGTCCGGCTACGAGCAGTACTTC. Protein product: CASSLIWGRSGYEQYF.

This clonotype has more than one count but fewer than ten. This chain uses TRBV10-3 with TRBJ1-1, with D unresolved. Germline-derived CDR1 and CDR2 are ENHRY and SYGVKD. Trimming shortened V by 11 bases and J by 1 base, and 14 bases separated the two germline ends. CDR3 length: 13 amino acids. The CDR3 is CAAAGAGNTEAFF. As DNA, the CDR3 is TGTGCCGCAGCCGGAGCAGGGAACACTGAAGCTTTCTTT.

This clonotype occurred a few times. The chain uses TRBV7-2 and TRBJ1-4, with no clear D. CDR3 size: 14 residues. With 5 bases removed from V and 7 bases from J, the gap between germline ends came to 14 bases. Germline V gene sequence: CDR1 SGHTA, CDR2 FQGNSA. The CDR3 protein is CASSQRVVSEKLFF. In nucleotides, the CDR3 is TGTGCCAGCAGCCAGCGGGTAGTTAGTGAAAAACTGTTTTTT.

The rearrangement joins TRBV6-2 or TRBV6-3 to TRBJ2-1, with a possible D match to TRBD2 (5 bases). Trimming pared 2 bases from V and 0 bases from J, leaving 11 bases between. The length of the CDR3 is 16 residues. From germline, CDR1 is MNHEY and CDR2 SVGEGT. The CDR3 nucleotides are TGTGCCAGCAGTTACCCTATGAGCGGCTCCTACAATGAGCAGTTCTTC. Translated: CASSYPMSGSYNEQFF.

This chain links TRBV19 with TRBJ2-1; possible D gene TRBD1, 6 bases. CDR3 length equals 14 residues. Germline V gene lookup returns CDR1 LNHDA and CDR2 SQIVND (reference sequence). The V end lost 4 bases, the J end lost 3 bases, and 10 bases lay between the germline ends. The CDR3 region is CASSNREFYNEQFF. CDR3 nucleotides: TGTGCCAGTAGTAACAGGGAGTTCTACAATGAGCAGTTCTTC.

The V and J genes are TRBV3-1 and TRBJ2-3; D possibly corresponds to TRBD2 (5 bases). This CDR3 has 13 amino acids. Germline CDR1 is LGHDT and CDR2 is YNNKEL (reference sequence). The ends were cut back, 7 bases at V and 3 bases at J, with 11 bases in the middle. The CDR3 sequence is CASTTRETDTQYF. The CDR3 DNA is TGTGCCAGCACCACGAGGGAGACAGATACGCAGTATTTT.

This clonotype was seen a handful of times. This chain links TRBV2 with TRBJ2-1; TRBD2 is a possible D gene (7 bases). Germline CDR1 reads SNHLY; CDR2 reads FYNNEI. This CDR3 contains 15 residues. V was cut by 3 bases and J by 9 bases, with 18 bases left in between. The CDR3 DNA sequence: TGTGCCAGCAGTGAGGAGGGGGGGCTGGCTGGTGAGCAGTTCTTC. The encoded protein is CASSEEGGLAGEQFF.

The chain recombines TRBV24-1 with TRBJ2-5; the D is unclear. There are 15 residues in the CDR3. CDR1 is KGHDR, CDR2 SFDVKD, per germline. V shed 5 bases and J shed 4 bases, with 16 bases lying between them. CDR3 region: CATSGLTYVRETQYF. CDR3 nucleotides: TGTGCCACCAGTGGCTTGACATATGTCCGAGAGACCCAGTACTTC.

This clonotype has more than one count but fewer than ten. J is TRBJ1-1 and V is TRBV19, with TRBD1 as a possible D gene (5 bases). This CDR3 comprises 15 residues. Trimming shortened V by 4 bases and J by 4 bases, and 16 bases separated the two germline ends. Germline V gene sequence: CDR1 LNHDA, CDR2 SQIVND (reference sequence). The CDR3 reads CASSNPETVGTEAFF. The CDR3 region has the DNA TGTGCCAGTAGTAACCCCGAGACAGTCGGCACTGAAGCTTTCTTT.

There are a few counts of this clonotype. The chain has TRBV9 and TRBJ1-1; the D is unclear. The germline gives CDR1 SGDLS, CDR2 YYNGEE. The CDR3 loop spans 15 amino acids. V lost 4 bases to trimming and J lost 1 base, with 14 bases between them. In nucleotides, the CDR3 is TGTGCCAGCAGCCCCACCCGGGATCGGAACACTGAAGCTTTCTTT. Protein sequence: CASSPTRDRNTEAFF.

The sample holds a few counts of this clonotype. J is TRBJ1-1 and V is TRBV6-5; D is uncertain. Deletions cut 7 bases from V and 10 bases from J, with 10 bases between. This CDR3 has 10 amino acids. CDR1 is MNHEY, CDR2 SVGAGI, per germline. The CDR3 region is CASTPWTAFF. The CDR3 DNA sequence: TGTGCCAGCACCCCGTGGACAGCTTTCTTT.